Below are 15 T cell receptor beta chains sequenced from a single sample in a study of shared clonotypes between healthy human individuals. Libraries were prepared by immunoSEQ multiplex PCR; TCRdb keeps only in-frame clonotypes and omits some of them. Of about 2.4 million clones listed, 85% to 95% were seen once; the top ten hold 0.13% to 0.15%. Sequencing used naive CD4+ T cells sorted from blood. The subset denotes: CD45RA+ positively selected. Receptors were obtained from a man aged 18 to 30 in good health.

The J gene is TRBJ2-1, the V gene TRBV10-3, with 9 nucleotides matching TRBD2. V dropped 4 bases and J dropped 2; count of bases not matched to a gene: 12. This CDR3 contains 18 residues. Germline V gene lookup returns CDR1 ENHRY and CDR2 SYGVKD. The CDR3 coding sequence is TGTGCCATCAGTGGCAAGTTAGCGGGAGACAGGGCCTACAATGAGCAGTTCTTC. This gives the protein CAISGKLAGDRAYNEQFF.

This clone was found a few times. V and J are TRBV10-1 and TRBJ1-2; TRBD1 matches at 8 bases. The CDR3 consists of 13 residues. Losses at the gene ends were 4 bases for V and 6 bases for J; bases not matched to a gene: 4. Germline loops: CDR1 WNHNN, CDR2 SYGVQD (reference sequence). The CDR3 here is CASSADRVNGYTF. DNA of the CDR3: TGCGCCAGCAGTGCGGACAGGGTGAATGGCTACACCTTC.

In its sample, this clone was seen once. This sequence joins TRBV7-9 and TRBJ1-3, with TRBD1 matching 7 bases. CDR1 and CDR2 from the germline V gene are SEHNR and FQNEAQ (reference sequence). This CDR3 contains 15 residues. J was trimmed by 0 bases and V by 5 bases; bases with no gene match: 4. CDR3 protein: CASSQTGLSGNTIYF. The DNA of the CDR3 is TGTGCCAGCAGCCAGACAGGGCTCTCTGGAAACACCATATATTTT.

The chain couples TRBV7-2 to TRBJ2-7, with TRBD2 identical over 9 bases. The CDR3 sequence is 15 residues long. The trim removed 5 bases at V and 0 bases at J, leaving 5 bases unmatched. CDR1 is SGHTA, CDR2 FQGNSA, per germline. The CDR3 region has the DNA TGTGCCAGCAGCGCGAGCGGGGGGATCTCCTACGAGCAGTACTTC. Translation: CASSASGGISYEQYF.

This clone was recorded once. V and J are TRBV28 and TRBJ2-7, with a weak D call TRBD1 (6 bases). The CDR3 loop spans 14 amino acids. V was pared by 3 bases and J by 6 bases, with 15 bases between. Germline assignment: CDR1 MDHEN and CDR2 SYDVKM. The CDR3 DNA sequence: TGTGCCAGCAGTTTGGCTACAGGGTCTGGCGAGCAGTACTTC. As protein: CASSLATGSGEQYF.

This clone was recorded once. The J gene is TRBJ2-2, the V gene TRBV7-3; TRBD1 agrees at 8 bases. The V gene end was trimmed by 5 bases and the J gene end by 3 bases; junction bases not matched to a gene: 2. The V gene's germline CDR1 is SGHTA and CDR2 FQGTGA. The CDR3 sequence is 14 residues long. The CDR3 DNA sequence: TGTGCCAGCAGCATGGACAGGGACACCGGGGAGCTGTTTTTT. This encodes CASSMDRDTGELFF.

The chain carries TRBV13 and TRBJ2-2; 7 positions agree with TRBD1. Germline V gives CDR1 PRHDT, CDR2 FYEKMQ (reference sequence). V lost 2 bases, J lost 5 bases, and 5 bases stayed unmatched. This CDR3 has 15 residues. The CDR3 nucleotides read TGTGCCAGCAGCTTAAGACAGGGCGGTACCGGGGAGCTGTTTTTT. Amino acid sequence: CASSLRQGGTGELFF.

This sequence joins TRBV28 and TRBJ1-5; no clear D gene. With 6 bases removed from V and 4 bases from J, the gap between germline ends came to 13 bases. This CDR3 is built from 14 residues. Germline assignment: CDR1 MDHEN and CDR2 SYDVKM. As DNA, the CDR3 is TGTGCCAGCAGGTCCTCTTATACGAATCAGCCCCAGCATTTT. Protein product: CASRSSYTNQPQHF. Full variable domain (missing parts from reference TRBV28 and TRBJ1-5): DVKVTQSSRYLVKRTGEKVFLECVQDMDHENMFWYRQDPGLGLRLIYFSYDVKMKEKGDIPEGYSVSREKKERFSLILESASTNQTSMYLCASRSSYTNQPQHFGDGTRLSIL.

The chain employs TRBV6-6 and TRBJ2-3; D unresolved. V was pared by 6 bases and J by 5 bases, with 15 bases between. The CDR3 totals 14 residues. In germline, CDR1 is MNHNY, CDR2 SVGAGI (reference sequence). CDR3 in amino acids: CASSDNRWGDTQYF. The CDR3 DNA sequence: TGTGCCAGCAGCGATAATAGGTGGGGAGATACGCAGTATTTT.

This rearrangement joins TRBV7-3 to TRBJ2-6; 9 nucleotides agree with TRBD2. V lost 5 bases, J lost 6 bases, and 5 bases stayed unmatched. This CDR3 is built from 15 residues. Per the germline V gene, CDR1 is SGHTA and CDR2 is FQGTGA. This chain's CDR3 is CASSQSGGKANVLTF. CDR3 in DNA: TGTGCCAGCAGCCAAAGCGGGGGGAAGGCCAACGTCCTGACTTTC.

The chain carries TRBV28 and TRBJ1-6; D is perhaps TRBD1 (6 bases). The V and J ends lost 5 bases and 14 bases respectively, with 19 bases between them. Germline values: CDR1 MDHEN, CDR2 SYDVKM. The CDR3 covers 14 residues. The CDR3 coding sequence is TGTGCCAGCAGTCCCCGGGGGGGGCGCGGGGCCCTCCACTTT. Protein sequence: CASSPRGGRGALHF.

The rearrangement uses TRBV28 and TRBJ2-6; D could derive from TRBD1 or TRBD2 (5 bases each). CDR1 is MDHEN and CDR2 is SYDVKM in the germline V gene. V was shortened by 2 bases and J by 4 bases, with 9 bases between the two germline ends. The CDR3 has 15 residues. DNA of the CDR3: TGTGCCAGCAGTTTAACCGGGACCGGGGCCAACGTCCTGACTTTC. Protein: CASSLTGTGANVLTF. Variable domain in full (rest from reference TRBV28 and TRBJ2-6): DVKVTQSSRYLVKRTGEKVFLECVQDMDHENMFWYRQDPGLGLRLIYFSYDVKMKEKGDIPEGYSVSREKKERFSLILESASTNQTSMYLCASSLTGTGANVLTFGAGSRLTVL.

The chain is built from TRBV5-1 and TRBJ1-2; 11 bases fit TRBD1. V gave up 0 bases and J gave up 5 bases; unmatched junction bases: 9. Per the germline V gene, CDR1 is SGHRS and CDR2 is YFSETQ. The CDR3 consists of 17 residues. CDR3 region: CASSLGTGGVNPYGYTF. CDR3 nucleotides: TGCGCCAGCAGCTTGGGGACAGGGGGCGTTAACCCATATGGCTACACCTTC.

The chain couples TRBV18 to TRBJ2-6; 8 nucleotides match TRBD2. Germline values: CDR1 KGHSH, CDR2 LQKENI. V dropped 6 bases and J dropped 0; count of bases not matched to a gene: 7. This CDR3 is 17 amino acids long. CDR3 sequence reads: CASSPGGPYSGANVLTF. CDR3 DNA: TGTGCCAGCTCCCCGGGGGGGCCCTACTCTGGGGCCAACGTCCTGACTTTC.

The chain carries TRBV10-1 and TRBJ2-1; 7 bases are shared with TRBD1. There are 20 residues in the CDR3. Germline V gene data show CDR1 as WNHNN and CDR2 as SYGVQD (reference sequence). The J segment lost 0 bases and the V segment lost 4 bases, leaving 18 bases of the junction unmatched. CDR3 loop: CASSGSRAGGILGSYNEQFF. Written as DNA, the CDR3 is TGCGCCAGCAGTGGATCCCGGGCAGGGGGAATTTTGGGCTCCTACAATGAGCAGTTCTTC.